The clone carrying this T cell receptor beta chain was seen ten or more times. What it recognizes is unknown. The sample originates from a study of blood T cells in healthy people across ages. General study results and limits: Diversity was higher, and naive CD4+ cells more numerous, in long-lived donors than in aged donors. Correlation between TCR beta diversity and naive T cell percentage was strong.

In each sample, at least 7 million PBMCs were isolated. Primed by a sample-barcoded 5' primer and a J-beta primer mix, a second PCR proceeded for 7 to 11 cycles. A 12-random-nucleotide template-switch adaptor tagged each cDNA molecule. TCRdb itself ran the 5' RACE reads through MiXCR, one entry per CDR3 protein. The sample holds about 730,000 distinct CDR3 sequences, roughly 41% seen once. The CDR3 contains 14 residues. Germline V CDR1 and CDR2: LGHNA, YSLEER. V was clipped by 0 bases and J by 4 bases, with 7 bases between them. The V and J genes are TRBV4-3 and TRBJ2-1; maybe TRBD2 (6 bases). The sequence was collected from a woman aged 55-75 years in good health. The sequenced sample was blood. The CDR3 region is CASSQDGTYNEQFF. Here the CDR3 DNA reads TGCGCCAGCAGCCAAGATGGGACTTACAATGAGCAGTTCTTC.